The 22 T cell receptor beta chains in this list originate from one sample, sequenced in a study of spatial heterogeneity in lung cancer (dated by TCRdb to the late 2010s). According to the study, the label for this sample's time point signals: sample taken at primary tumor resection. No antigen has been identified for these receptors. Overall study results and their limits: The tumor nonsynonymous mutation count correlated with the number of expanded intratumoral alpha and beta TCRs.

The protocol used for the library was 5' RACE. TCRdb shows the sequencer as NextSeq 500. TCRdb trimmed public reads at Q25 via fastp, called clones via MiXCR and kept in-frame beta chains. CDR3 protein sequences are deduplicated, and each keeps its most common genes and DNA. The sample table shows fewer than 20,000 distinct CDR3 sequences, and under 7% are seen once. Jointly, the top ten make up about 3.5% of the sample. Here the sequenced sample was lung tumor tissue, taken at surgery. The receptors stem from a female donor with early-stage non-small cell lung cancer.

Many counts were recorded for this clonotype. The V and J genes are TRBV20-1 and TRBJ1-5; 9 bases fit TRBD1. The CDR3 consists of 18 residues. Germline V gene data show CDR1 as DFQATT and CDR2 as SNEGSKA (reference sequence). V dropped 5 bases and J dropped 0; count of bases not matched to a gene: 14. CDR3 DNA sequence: TGCAGTGCTGAACCGGGACAGGGTCAGAGGGCTAGCAATCAGCCCCAGCATTTT. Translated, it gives CSAEPGQGQRASNQPQHF.

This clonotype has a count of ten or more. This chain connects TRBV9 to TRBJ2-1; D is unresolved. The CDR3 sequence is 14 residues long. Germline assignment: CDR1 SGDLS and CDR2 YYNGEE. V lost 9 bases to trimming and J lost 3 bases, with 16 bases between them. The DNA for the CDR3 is TGTGCCAAAACGACGGTTTCGCTCTACAATGAGCAGTTCTTC. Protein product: CAKTTVSLYNEQFF.

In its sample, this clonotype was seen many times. In nucleotides, the CDR3 is TGTGCCAGTAGTATGGGTAGCGGGAGAGGAAAGACCCAGTACTTC. It specifies CASSMGSGRGKTQYF. V gene TRBV19 combines with J gene TRBJ2-5, with 9 bases lining up with TRBD2. The germline CDR1 and CDR2 sequences are LNHDA and SQIVND (reference sequence). With 3 bases clipped from V and 6 bases from J, the junction kept 8 bases outside the gene matches. This CDR3 region has 15 residues.

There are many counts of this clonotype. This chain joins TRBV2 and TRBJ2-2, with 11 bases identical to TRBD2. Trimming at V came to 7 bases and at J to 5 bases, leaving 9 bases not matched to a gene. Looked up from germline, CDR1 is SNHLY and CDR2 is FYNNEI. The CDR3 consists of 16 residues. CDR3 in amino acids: CASKLTSGTRTGELFF. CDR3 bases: TGTGCCAGCAAGCTGACTAGCGGGACTCGGACCGGGGAGCTGTTTTTT.

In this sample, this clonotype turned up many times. In nucleotides, the CDR3 is TGCGCCAGCAGCTTGAATTACAATGAGCAGTTCTTC. Translated: CASSLNYNEQFF. The chain couples TRBV5-1 to TRBJ2-1; the D is unclear. V gave up 1 base and J gave up 4 bases, with 3 bases separating them. This CDR3 spans 12 amino acids. CDR1 is SGHRS and CDR2 is YFSETQ in the germline V gene.

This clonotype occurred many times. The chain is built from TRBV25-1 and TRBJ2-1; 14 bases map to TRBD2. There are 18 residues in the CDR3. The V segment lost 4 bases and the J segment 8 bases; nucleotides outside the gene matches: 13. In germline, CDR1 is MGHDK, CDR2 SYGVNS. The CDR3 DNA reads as TGTGCCAGCAGTGGGGGACTAGCGGGAGTAGGGCGATCGGATGAGCAGTTCTTC. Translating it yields CASSGGLAGVGRSDEQFF.

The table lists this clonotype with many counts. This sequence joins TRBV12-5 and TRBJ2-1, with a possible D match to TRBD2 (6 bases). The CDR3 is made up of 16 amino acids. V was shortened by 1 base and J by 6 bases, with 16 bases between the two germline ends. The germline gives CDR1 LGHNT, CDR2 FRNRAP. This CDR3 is CASGLGPGVGSNEQFF. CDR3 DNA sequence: TGTGCTAGTGGTTTGGGCCCGGGAGTAGGGTCCAATGAGCAGTTCTTC.

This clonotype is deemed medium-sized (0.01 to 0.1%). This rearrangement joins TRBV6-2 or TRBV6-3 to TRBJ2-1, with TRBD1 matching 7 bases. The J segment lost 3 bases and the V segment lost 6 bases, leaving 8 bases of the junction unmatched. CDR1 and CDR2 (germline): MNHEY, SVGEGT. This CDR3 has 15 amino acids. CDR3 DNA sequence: TGTGCCAGCAGGTACAGGGGCTCTGGCTACAATGAGCAGTTCTTC. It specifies CASRYRGSGYNEQFF.

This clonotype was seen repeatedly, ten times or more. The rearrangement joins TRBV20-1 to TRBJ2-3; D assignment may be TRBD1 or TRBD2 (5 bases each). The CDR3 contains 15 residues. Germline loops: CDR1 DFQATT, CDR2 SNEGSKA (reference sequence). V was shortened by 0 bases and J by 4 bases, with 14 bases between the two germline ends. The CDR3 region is CSARDAGGVADTQYF. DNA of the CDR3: TGCAGTGCTAGAGATGCTGGGGGAGTGGCAGATACGCAGTATTTT.

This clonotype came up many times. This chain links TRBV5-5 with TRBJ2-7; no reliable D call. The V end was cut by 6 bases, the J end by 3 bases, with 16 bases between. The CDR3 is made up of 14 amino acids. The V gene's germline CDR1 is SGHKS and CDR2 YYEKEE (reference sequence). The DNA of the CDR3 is TGTGCCAGCATGTTACGGGCAAAACACTACGAGCAGTACTTC. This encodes CASMLRAKHYEQYF.

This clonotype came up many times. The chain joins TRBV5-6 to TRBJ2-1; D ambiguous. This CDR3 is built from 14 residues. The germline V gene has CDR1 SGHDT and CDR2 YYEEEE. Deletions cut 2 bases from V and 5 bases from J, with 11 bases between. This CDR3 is CASSLARANNEQFF. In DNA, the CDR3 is TGTGCCAGCAGCTTAGCGAGAGCAAACAATGAGCAGTTCTTC.

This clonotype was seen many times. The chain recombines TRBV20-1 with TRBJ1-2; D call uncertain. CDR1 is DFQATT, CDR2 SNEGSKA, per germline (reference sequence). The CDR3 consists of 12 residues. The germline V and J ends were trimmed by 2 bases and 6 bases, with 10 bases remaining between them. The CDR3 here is CSARRGFDGYTF. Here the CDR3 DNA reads TGCAGTGCTAGACGAGGTTTCGATGGCTACACCTTC.

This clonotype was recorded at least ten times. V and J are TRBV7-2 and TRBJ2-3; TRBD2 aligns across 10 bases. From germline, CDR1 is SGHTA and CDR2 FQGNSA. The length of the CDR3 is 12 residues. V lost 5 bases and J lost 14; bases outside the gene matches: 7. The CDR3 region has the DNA TGTGCCAGCAGCGCCACTAGCGGGACTGCGTATTTT. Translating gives CASSATSGTAYF.

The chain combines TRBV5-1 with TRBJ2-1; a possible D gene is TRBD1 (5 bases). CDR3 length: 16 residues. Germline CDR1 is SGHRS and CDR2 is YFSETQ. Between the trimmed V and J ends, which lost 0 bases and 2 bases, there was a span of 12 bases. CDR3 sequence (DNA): TGCGCCAGCAGCTTGGGAATGACGGACACCTACAATGAGCAGTTCTTC. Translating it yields CASSLGMTDTYNEQFF.

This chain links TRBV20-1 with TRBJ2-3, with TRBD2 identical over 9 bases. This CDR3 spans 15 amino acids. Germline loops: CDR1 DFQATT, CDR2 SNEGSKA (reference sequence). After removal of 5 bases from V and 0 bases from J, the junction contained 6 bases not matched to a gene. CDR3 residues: CSASTSGVSTDTQYF. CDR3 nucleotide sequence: TGCAGTGCTTCGACTAGCGGAGTAAGCACAGATACGCAGTATTTT.

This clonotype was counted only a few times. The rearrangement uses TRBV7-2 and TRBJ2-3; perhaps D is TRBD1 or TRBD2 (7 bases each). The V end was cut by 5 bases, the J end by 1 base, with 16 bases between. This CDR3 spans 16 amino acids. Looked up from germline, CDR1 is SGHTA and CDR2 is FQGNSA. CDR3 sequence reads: CASSPGGAEGTDTQYF. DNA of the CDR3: TGTGCCAGCAGCCCAGGGGGGGCGGAGGGCACAGATACGCAGTATTTT.

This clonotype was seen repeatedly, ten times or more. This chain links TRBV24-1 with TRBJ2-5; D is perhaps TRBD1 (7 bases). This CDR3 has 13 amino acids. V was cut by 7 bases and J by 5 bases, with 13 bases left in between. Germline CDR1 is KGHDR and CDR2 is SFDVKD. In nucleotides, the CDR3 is TGTGCCACCAGAAACAGGGGAGGTGAGACCCAGTACTTC. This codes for CATRNRGGETQYF.

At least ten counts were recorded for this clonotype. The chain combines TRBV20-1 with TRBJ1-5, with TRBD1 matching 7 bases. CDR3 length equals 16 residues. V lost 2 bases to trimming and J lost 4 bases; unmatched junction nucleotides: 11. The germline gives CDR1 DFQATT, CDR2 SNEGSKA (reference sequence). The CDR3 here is CSARKSAGQLNQPQHF. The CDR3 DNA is TGCAGTGCTAGAAAATCGGCGGGACAGCTAAATCAGCCCCAGCATTTT.

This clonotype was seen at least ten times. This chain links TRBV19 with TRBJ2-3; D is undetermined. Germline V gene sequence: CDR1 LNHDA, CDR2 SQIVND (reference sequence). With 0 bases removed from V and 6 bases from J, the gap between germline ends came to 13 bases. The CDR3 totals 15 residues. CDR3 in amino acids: CASSIDFVSGDTQYF. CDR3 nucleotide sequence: TGTGCCAGTAGTATAGATTTCGTCTCTGGGGATACGCAGTATTTT.

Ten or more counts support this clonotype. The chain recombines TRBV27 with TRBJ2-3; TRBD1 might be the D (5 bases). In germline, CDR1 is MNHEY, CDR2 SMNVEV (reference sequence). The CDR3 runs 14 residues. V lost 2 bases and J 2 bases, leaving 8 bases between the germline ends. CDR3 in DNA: TGTGCCAGCAGTTTACAGGGATACACAGATACGCAGTATTTT. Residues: CASSLQGYTDTQYF.

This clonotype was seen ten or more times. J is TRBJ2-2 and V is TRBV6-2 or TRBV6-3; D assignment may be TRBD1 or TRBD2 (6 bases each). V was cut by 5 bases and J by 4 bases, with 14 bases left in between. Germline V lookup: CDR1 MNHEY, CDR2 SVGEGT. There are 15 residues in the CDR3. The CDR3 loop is CASSGGRGRTGELFF. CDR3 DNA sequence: TGTGCCAGCAGTGGGGGCCGGGGGCGCACCGGGGAGCTGTTTTTT.

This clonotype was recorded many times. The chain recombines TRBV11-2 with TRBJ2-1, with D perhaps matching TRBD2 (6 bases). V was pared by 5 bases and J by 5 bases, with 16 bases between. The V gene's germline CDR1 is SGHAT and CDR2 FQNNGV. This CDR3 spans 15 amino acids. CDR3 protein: CASSTNRDLHNEQFF. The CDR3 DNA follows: TGTGCCAGCAGCACCAACCGGGACTTGCACAATGAGCAGTTCTTC.